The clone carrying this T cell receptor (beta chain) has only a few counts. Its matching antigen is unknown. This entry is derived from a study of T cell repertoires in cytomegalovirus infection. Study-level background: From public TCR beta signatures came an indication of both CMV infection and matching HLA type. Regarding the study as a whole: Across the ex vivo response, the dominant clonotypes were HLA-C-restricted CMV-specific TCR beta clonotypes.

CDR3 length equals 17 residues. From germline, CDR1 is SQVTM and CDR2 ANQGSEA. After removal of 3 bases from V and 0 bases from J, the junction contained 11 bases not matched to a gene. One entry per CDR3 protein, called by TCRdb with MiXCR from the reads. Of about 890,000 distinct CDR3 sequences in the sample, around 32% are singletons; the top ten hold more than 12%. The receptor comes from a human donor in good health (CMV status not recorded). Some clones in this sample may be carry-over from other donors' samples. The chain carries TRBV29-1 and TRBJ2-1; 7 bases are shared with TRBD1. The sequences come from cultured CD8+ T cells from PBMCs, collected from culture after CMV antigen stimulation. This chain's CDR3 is CSVDSPSGQSSYNEQFF. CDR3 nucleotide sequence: TGCAGCGTTGATTCCCCTTCGGGACAGAGCTCCTACAATGAGCAGTTCTTC.